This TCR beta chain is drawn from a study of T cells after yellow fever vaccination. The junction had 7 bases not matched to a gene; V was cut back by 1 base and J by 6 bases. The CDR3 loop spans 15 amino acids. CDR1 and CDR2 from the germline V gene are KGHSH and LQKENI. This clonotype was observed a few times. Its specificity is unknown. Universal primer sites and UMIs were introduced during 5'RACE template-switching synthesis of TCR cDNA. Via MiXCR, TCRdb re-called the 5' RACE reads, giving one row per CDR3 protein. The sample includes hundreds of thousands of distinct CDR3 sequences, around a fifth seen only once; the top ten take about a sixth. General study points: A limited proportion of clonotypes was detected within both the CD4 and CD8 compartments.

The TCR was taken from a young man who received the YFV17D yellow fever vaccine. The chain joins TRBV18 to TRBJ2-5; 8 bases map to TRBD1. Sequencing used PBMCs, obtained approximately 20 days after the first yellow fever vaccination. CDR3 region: CASSPQDRVMKTQYF. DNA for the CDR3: TGTGCCAGCTCACCACAGGACAGGGTGATGAAGACCCAGTACTTC.